Listed below are T cell receptor beta chains from one sample, sequenced in a study of T cell repertoires in cytomegalovirus infection. TCRdb re-called the reads with MiXCR, one entry per CDR3 protein. Here the sample spans 300,000 to 400,000 distinct CDR3 sequences, just under 30% being singletons. These TCRs are of unknown antigen specificity. Material: cultured PBMCs, obtained from culture after CMV antigen stimulation. All receptors come from a human donor in good health (CMV status not recorded). Some clones in this sample may be carry-over from other donors' samples. Both conserved end residues are part of each CDR3. A D gene is named only where the DNA matches it firmly. Some rows have no size entry. The others give once, few or many, or a class for an expanded clone.

j_gene	len	v_gene	d_gene	abundance	CDR3aa	CDR3nt
TRBJ2-2	15	TRBV7-9	-	-	CASSNAPSNTGELFF	TGTGCCAGCAGCAACGCACCCTCGAACACCGGGGAGCTGTTTTTT
TRBJ1-5	16	TRBV19	TRBD1	-	CASAVQGRSSNQPQHF	TGTGCCAGTGCCGTACAGGGGAGAAGCAGCAATCAGCCCCAGCATTTT
TRBJ2-7	14	TRBV10-3	TRBD2	few	CATYAGTRDYEQYF	TGTGCCACCTATGCCGGGACTAGGGACTACGAGCAGTACTTC
TRBJ2-5	13	TRBV7-2	-	many	CASGTGSGPTQYF	TGTGCCAGCGGGACGGGTAGCGGACCGACCCAGTACTTC
TRBJ1-1	12	TRBV7-8	-	-	CASRVGNTEAFF	TGTGCCAGCAGAGTGGGTAACACTGAAGCTTTCTTT
TRBJ1-4	14	TRBV7-9	TRBD1	-	CASSSGDRAEKLFF	TGTGCCAGCAGCTCCGGGGACAGGGCCGAAAAACTGTTTTTT
TRBJ1-1	14	TRBV28	-	-	CASSSPSRGTEAFF	TGTGCCAGCAGTTCCCCTAGCCGGGGCACTGAAGCTTTCTTT
TRBJ1-3	16	TRBV7-2	-	many	CASSSLAFSRANTIYF	TGTGCCAGCAGCAGCTTAGCTTTTTCCAGGGCGAACACCATATATTTT
TRBJ2-6	17	TRBV7-9	-	few	CASSLGLFISGANVLTF	TGTGCCAGCAGCTTGGGCCTCTTCATCTCTGGGGCCAACGTCCTGACTTTC
TRBJ2-7	17	TRBV6-5	TRBD2	-	CASSYTASGRGSYEQYF	TGTGCCAGCAGTTACACAGCTAGCGGGAGGGGCTCCTACGAGCAGTACTTC
TRBJ2-3	14	TRBV6-5	-	-	CASSYRQVGDTQYF	TGTGCCAGCAGTTACCGACAAGTTGGAGATACGCAGTATTTT
TRBJ1-2	16	TRBV6-2/TRBV6-3	TRBD1	few	CASSYGDRQRNYGYTF	TGTGCCAGCAGTTACGGGGACAGACAAAGGAACTATGGCTACACCTTC
TRBJ1-6	14	TRBV4-2	TRBD1	many	CASSQGQGRSPLHF	TGTGCCAGCAGCCAGGGACAGGGGAGATCACCCCTCCACTTT
TRBJ1-3	16	TRBV9	-	-	CASSVGEGPPGVTIYF	TGTGCCAGCAGCGTAGGAGAGGGCCCTCCTGGAGTAACCATATATTTT
TRBJ2-1	16	TRBV19	TRBD2	few	CASSGPGLASYNEQFF	TGTGCCAGTAGTGGCCCGGGACTAGCCTCCTACAATGAGCAGTTCTTC
TRBJ1-5	13	TRBV20-1	TRBD1	few	CSARGGGNQPQHF	TGCAGTGCCAGGGGGGGGGGCAATCAGCCCCAGCATTTT
TRBJ1-5	15	TRBV7-6	-	-	CASSLGTDSNQPQHF	TGTGCCAGCAGCTTGGGAACAGACAGCAATCAGCCCCAGCATTTT
TRBJ1-5	15	TRBV6-1	-	-	CASSARGYSNQPQHF	TGTGCCAGCAGCGCTAGGGGATATAGCAATCAGCCCCAGCATTTT
TRBJ2-1	13	TRBV28	TRBD2	few	CASSFLGGNEQFF	TGTGCCAGCAGTTTTCTCGGGGGGAATGAGCAGTTCTTC
TRBJ2-5	15	TRBV7-9	TRBD2	-	CASSGGTSEKKTQYF	TGTGCCAGCAGCGGCGGGACTAGCGAGAAGAAGACCCAGTACTTC
TRBJ2-7	18	TRBV28	TRBD1	few	CASSPRRPGQGTLYEQYF	TGTGCCAGCAGCCCCCGGCGTCCGGGACAGGGTACGTTGTACGAGCAGTACTTC
TRBJ2-1	13	TRBV19	-	-	CASSRGGGNEQFF	TGTGCCAGTTCCCGGGGCGGCGGCAATGAGCAGTTCTTC
TRBJ1-2	15	TRBV19	-	-	CASSMLGPPTYGYTF	TGTGCCAGTAGTATGTTGGGGCCTCCCACCTATGGCTACACCTTC
TRBJ1-2	13	TRBV5-1	TRBD1	-	CASSWDRQTGYTF	TGCGCCAGCAGCTGGGACAGGCAAACTGGCTACACCTTC
TRBJ1-5	15	TRBV12-3/TRBV12-4	-	few	CASSPLGEGNQPQHF	TGTGCCAGCAGCCCCCTGGGGGAAGGCAATCAGCCCCAGCATTTT
TRBJ1-2	12	TRBV6-5	-	-	CASSPGPNGYTF	TGTGCCAGCAGCCCTGGTCCTAATGGCTACACCTTC
TRBJ1-1	15	TRBV7-9	TRBD1	-	CASSDVGQLNTEAFF	TGTGCCAGCAGCGACGTGGGACAGCTTAACACTGAAGCTTTCTTT
TRBJ1-2	19	TRBV20-1	TRBD1	few	CSARDKKGANGPGNYGYTF	TGCAGTGCTAGAGATAAGAAGGGGGCCAACGGCCCGGGGAACTATGGCTACACCTTC
TRBJ2-3	16	TRBV12-3/TRBV12-4	-	-	CASSFEWGRITDTQYF	TGTGCCAGCAGTTTTGAGTGGGGTAGAATCACAGATACGCAGTATTTT
TRBJ2-4	14	TRBV20-1	TRBD2	many	CSAHSGGAKNIQYF	TGCAGTGCTCATTCGGGGGGGGCCAAAAACATTCAGTACTTC
TRBJ2-2	14	TRBV6-1	-	-	CASPRGQNTGELFF	TGTGCCAGCCCGAGGGGCCAGAACACCGGGGAGCTGTTTTTT
TRBJ1-3	14	TRBV6-1	-	-	CASQPSPAGNTIYF	TGTGCCAGCCAACCTAGTCCTGCTGGAAACACCATATATTTT
TRBJ2-3	16	TRBV7-2	TRBD1	-	CASSNNPTGWADTQYF	TGTGCCAGCAGCAATAACCCGACAGGGTGGGCGGATACGCAGTATTTT
TRBJ2-1	19	TRBV7-2	TRBD2	many	CASSLAQVGRFFLYNEQFF	TGTGCCAGCAGCTTAGCGCAGGTCGGGAGGTTCTTTCTTTACAATGAGCAGTTCTTC
TRBJ2-1	14	TRBV7-8	-	few	CASSPGSKYNEQFF	TGTGCCAGCAGCCCCGGGAGTAAATACAATGAGCAGTTCTTC
TRBJ2-7	13	TRBV7-3	TRBD1	-	CASSWDREDEQYF	TGTGCCAGCAGCTGGGACAGGGAGGACGAGCAGTACTTC
TRBJ1-1	13	TRBV7-2	-	-	CASSLIGRTEAFF	TGTGCCAGCAGCTTAATCGGCCGGACTGAAGCTTTCTTT
TRBJ2-7	14	TRBV28	-	-	CASSFGAFSYEQYF	TGTGCCAGCAGTTTCGGGGCCTTCTCCTACGAGCAGTACTTC
TRBJ2-4	14	TRBV30	-	-	CAWSVGGAKNIQYF	TGTGCCTGGAGTGTCGGGGGAGCCAAAAACATTCAGTACTTC
TRBJ2-1	19	TRBV7-9	-	-	CASSLEGFSGDSLYNEQFF	TGTGCCAGCAGCTTAGAAGGGTTCTCGGGGGACTCGCTCTACAATGAGCAGTTCTTC
TRBJ1-5	14	TRBV12-3/TRBV12-4	-	few	CASRQQLNNQPQHF	TGTGCCAGCAGACAACAGCTTAACAATCAGCCCCAGCATTTT
TRBJ2-3	15	TRBV7-8	TRBD2	many	CASSRRGGITDTQYF	TGTGCCAGCAGCCGCCGCGGGGGGATCACAGATACGCAGTATTTT
TRBJ1-4	13	TRBV20-1	-	many	CSARDGPGEKLFF	TGCAGTGCTAGAGATGGGCCCGGTGAAAAACTGTTTTTT
TRBJ2-3	13	TRBV7-6	-	many	CASSLYSTDTQYF	TGTGCCAGCAGCTTATATAGCACAGATACGCAGTATTTT
TRBJ2-2	16	TRBV7-8	-	-	CASSLRSGPNTGELFF	TGTGCCAGCAGCTTAAGGTCGGGCCCAAACACCGGGGAGCTGTTTTTT
TRBJ1-4	15	TRBV6-1	-	-	CASSDGWGPNEKLFF	TGTGCCAGCAGTGATGGCTGGGGGCCTAATGAAAAACTGTTTTTT
TRBJ2-5	14	TRBV29-1	TRBD1	-	CSVEGTGGPETQYF	TGCAGCGTTGAGGGAACAGGGGGCCCAGAGACCCAGTACTTC
TRBJ1-1	11	TRBV20-1	-	-	CSGAANTEAFF	TGCAGTGGGGCAGCGAACACTGAAGCTTTCTTT
TRBJ1-1	15	TRBV19	-	-	CASSIGGSVNTEAFF	TGTGCCAGTAGTATAGGAGGGAGCGTGAACACTGAAGCTTTCTTT
TRBJ2-1	13	TRBV6-6	-	few	CASSYPNDNEQFF	TGTGCCAGCAGTTACCCGAATGACAATGAGCAGTTCTTC
TRBJ1-2	15	TRBV20-1	TRBD1	-	CSARAGQGGNYGYTF	TGCAGTGCTAGAGCTGGACAGGGGGGGAACTATGGCTACACCTTC
TRBJ1-2	13	TRBV10-2	-	few	CASSEPTLDGYTF	TGCGCCAGCAGTGAGCCGACCTTGGATGGCTACACCTTC
TRBJ2-5	14	TRBV2	-	few	CASSEGTYQETQYF	TGTGCCAGCAGTGAAGGCACCTACCAAGAGACCCAGTACTTC
TRBJ2-5	12	TRBV11-2	-	-	CASSTIHKAQYF	TGTGCCAGCTCTACTATCCATAAAGCCCAGTACTTC
TRBJ2-4	14	TRBV7-9	-	-	CASSLAKVVNIQYF	TGTGCCAGCAGCTTAGCGAAAGTTGTAAACATTCAGTACTTC